The following is a T cell receptor (beta chain) sequence with its context. What it binds is unknown. The entry originates in a study of monozygotic twins with inflammatory bowel disease. General study findings and limits: By inverse Simpson index, TCRbeta diversity was lower in IBD patients than in healthy co-twins. Versus healthy twins, IBD patients showed fewer clonotypes shared with others, especially with disease activity.

Every TCR library used roughly 3,700 ng of total RNA. TCRdb reprocessed the 5' RACE reads and stores each CDR3 protein as one record, lacking DNA. The sample shows more than 300,000 distinct CDR3 sequences, and approximately 2.8% sits with its ten largest clones. RNA in its total form was extracted from whole blood, and T cells were not sorted. The CDR3 sequence is 11 residues long. Germline CDR1 reads DFQATT; CDR2 reads SNEGSKA (reference sequence). The chain is built from TRBV20-1 and TRBJ2-1. The sequenced sample was blood. The TCR comes from a human donor with ulcerative colitis or Crohn's disease, or a healthy co-twin of an affected twin (not recorded which). The CDR3 sequence: CSADIYNEQFF.